Below, one T cell receptor (beta chain) is given with its context. What it binds is unknown. These data are taken from a study of CD8+CD57+ T cells in acquired aplastic anemia. Whole-study context: Sorted CD4+ and CD8+ cell DNA averaged 3.2 ug. On average, healthy donors gave about 10.8 million reads for CD4+ cells. Study-wide points: Patients and controls had in common around 29 CD8+ CDR3 sequences. Controls and patients did not differ significantly in CD8+ Simpson's diversity.

Template material for TCR beta VDJ and CDR3 profiling consisted of genomic DNA. TCRdb ran MiXCR on the reads and lists one entry per CDR3 protein. The sample holds about 420,000 distinct CDR3 sequences; 65% to 80% are singletons and the top ten take 4%. The sequence derives from a human donor in good health, serving as a control. The sequenced sample was sorted CD4+, CD8+, or CD8+CD57+ T cells (not recorded which) from PBMCs.

The DNA of the CDR3 is TGTGCCAGCACCTACAGGGGAACCGGTGGCTACACCTTC. Translating gives CASTYRGTGGYTF. The V gene is TRBV7-3, the J gene TRBJ1-2, with 7 bases that match TRBD1. Germline lookup yields CDR1 SGHTA and CDR2 FQGTGA. V trimming: 7 bases; J trimming: 7 bases; junction bases outside the gene matches: 9. The CDR3 runs to 13 residues.